The rows below give T cell receptor beta chains drawn from one sample of a study of shared clonotypes between healthy human individuals. Clones were read by immunoSEQ multiplex PCR, and TCRdb kept only the in-frame ones, dropping some. The table has 450,000 or so clones, roughly three quarters seen once; the top ten hold around 11%. The sample was PBMCs. The receptors originated from a woman between 35 and 50 years old in good health. Some clones in this sample may be carry-over from other donors' samples. Each CDR3 is given with its conserved first and last residue. The order of the fields is CDR3 protein, V gene, clone size, CDR3 length. The listing skips clone size in some rows; elsewhere it reads once, few, many or a size class.

CDR3aa: CASSPALAEGGDTQYF; v_gene: TRBV18; abundance: NA; len: 16
CDR3aa: CSVARRASTDTQYF; v_gene: TRBV29-1; abundance: NA; len: 14
CDR3aa: CASSTGVGGSGNTGELFF; v_gene: TRBV9; abundance: NA; len: 18
CDR3aa: CASSSGQASTTEAFF; v_gene: TRBV5-1; abundance: many; len: 15
CDR3aa: CASSQQWASAGAFF; v_gene: TRBV4-3; abundance: NA; len: 14
CDR3aa: CASSERSMGEQFF; v_gene: TRBV2; abundance: NA; len: 13
CDR3aa: CASGGRTGELFF; v_gene: TRBV5-1; abundance: NA; len: 12
CDR3aa: CASSLAGRAPVGTQYF; v_gene: TRBV7-9; abundance: NA; len: 16
CDR3aa: CASSQDLQLNQPQHF; v_gene: TRBV4-2; abundance: once; len: 15
CDR3aa: CAWSPGLADNEQFF; v_gene: TRBV30; abundance: NA; len: 14
CDR3aa: CASSLRLAGPETQYF; v_gene: TRBV18; abundance: NA; len: 15
CDR3aa: CASKGDKTNEKLFF; v_gene: TRBV25-1; abundance: NA; len: 14
CDR3aa: CASSRPGLGYNEQFF; v_gene: TRBV28; abundance: NA; len: 15
CDR3aa: CASSLSWGTEAFF; v_gene: TRBV7-2; abundance: once; len: 13
CDR3aa: CASRSRENQETQYF; v_gene: TRBV11-1; abundance: once; len: 14
CDR3aa: CASSQETGGWEQYF; v_gene: TRBV4-3; abundance: NA; len: 14
CDR3aa: CASSTQGVGLAGGIDNEQFF; v_gene: TRBV10-2; abundance: NA; len: 20
CDR3aa: CASSQDFDRAYNSPLHF; v_gene: TRBV4-3; abundance: NA; len: 17
CDR3aa: CASSQLAGGASTDTQYF; v_gene: TRBV7-9; abundance: few; len: 17
CDR3aa: CASSSGGTGGFGETQYF; v_gene: TRBV5-6; abundance: NA; len: 17
CDR3aa: CAISDMAGGDTQYF; v_gene: TRBV10-3; abundance: once; len: 14
CDR3aa: CASSPDREETQYF; v_gene: TRBV19; abundance: NA; len: 13
CDR3aa: CAISNSGSLLEQYF; v_gene: TRBV10-3; abundance: NA; len: 14
CDR3aa: CASSQDLEGLAGNEQFF; v_gene: TRBV4-1; abundance: NA; len: 17